Below are 24 T cell receptor beta chains sequenced from a single sample in a study of blood T cell repertoires in COVID-19. The data were produced by immunoSEQ multiplex PCR, yet TCRdb's version contains in-frame clones alone and is incomplete. The repertoire includes approximately 200,000 clones, 70% to 90% of them detected once, and less than 3.5% sits in the top ten. Sequences were obtained from peripheral blood. The receptor set was obtained from a woman in her twenties or thirties with active or convalescent COVID-19.

J is TRBJ2-7 and V is TRBV6-6; 12 bases agree with TRBD2. Losses at the gene ends were 5 bases for V and 3 bases for J; bases not matched to a gene: 5. Germline V lookup: CDR1 MNHNY, CDR2 SVGAGI (reference sequence). CDR3 length: 15 amino acids. The CDR3 sequence is CASSRRLAGDYEQYF. The CDR3 nucleotides read TGTGCCAGCAGTCGCAGACTAGCGGGAGACTACGAGCAGTACTTC.

This chain joins TRBV2 and TRBJ1-2; D not resolved. CDR3 length: 15 residues. Germline V gene sequence: CDR1 SNHLY, CDR2 FYNNEI. V lost 4 bases and J 1 base, leaving 13 bases between the germline ends. The CDR3 DNA follows: TGTGCCAGCAGTGGGTGGCTTCAAAGTAACTATGGCTACACCTTC. Protein product: CASSGWLQSNYGYTF. Combining the CDR3 with reference TRBV2 and TRBJ1-2 gives the whole variable domain EPEVTQTPSHQVTQMGQEVILRCVPISNHLYFYWYRQILGQKVEFLVSFYNNEISEKSEIFDDQFSVERPDGSNFTLKIRSTKLEDSAMYFCASSGWLQSNYGYTFGSGTRLTVV.

The chain employs TRBV6-6 and TRBJ2-1, with TRBD2 matching over 9 bases. Germline V CDR1 and CDR2: MNHNY, SVGAGI (reference sequence). V trimming: 6 bases; J trimming: 4 bases; junction bases outside the gene matches: 10. This CDR3 has 16 residues. CDR3 region: CASSSGTSQAYNEQFF. The CDR3 nucleotides read TGTGCCAGCAGCTCCGGGACTAGCCAAGCGTACAATGAGCAGTTCTTC.

The rearrangement uses TRBV5-4 and TRBJ2-5; 10 bases agree with TRBD1. CDR3 size: 15 residues. With V trimmed by 4 bases and J by 5 bases, 8 bases remained unmatched. Germline CDR1 SGHNT, CDR2 YYREEE (reference sequence). The CDR3 nucleotides read TGTGCCAGCAGCACGGGACAGGGGTGGACGGAGACCCAGTACTTC. Translated, it gives CASSTGQGWTETQYF.

This chain connects TRBV11-2 to TRBJ2-7, with no clear D. The CDR3 extends over 12 amino acids. The germline gives CDR1 SGHAT, CDR2 FQNNGV. Trimming stripped 2 bases from V and 5 bases from J, with 7 bases between. CDR3 in DNA: TGTGCCAGCAGCTTATTCAGGAACGAGCAGTACTTC. It is translated as CASSLFRNEQYF.

The chain carries TRBV7-4 and TRBJ2-1; 14 nucleotides line up with TRBD2. The J segment lost 8 bases and the V segment lost 5 bases, leaving 8 bases of the junction unmatched. This CDR3 has 16 amino acids. Germline assignment: CDR1 SGHVT and CDR2 SQSDAQ. CDR3 region: CASSPRLAGGPYEQFF. CDR3 bases: TGTGCCAGCAGCCCGAGACTAGCGGGGGGGCCCTATGAGCAGTTCTTC.

The chain has TRBV9 and TRBJ1-4; D is unresolved. The length of the CDR3 is 17 residues. V lost 3 bases to trimming and J lost 0 bases, with 15 bases between them. Germline CDR1 is SGDLS and CDR2 is YYNGEE. CDR3 sequence: CASSAEVGGTTNEKLFF. CDR3 DNA: TGTGCCAGCAGCGCCGAGGTCGGAGGGACAACTAATGAAAAACTGTTTTTT.

The V and J genes are TRBV9 and TRBJ1-2; D is undetermined. The length of the CDR3 is 15 residues. V lost 0 bases, J lost 8 bases, and 17 bases lay in between. Germline loops: CDR1 SGDLS, CDR2 YYNGEE. The CDR3 sequence: CASSVAGAGSGGYTF. The CDR3 DNA reads as TGTGCCAGCAGCGTAGCCGGAGCGGGGTCTGGGGGCTACACCTTC.

The chain links TRBV7-2 to TRBJ2-3, with 9 bases that match TRBD2. V trimming: 3 bases; J trimming: 6 bases; junction bases outside the gene matches: 13. Germline CDR1 reads SGHTA; CDR2 reads FQGNSA. The length of the CDR3 is 17 residues. CDR3 residues: CASSFIGAGGPSDTQYF. The CDR3 nucleotides read TGTGCCAGCAGCTTCATTGGGGCGGGAGGGCCGTCCGATACGCAGTATTTT.

The gene calls are TRBV5-4 and TRBJ2-7; D unclear. The germline V gene has CDR1 SGHNT and CDR2 YYREEE (reference sequence). Trimming pared 3 bases from V and 4 bases from J, leaving 26 bases between. The CDR3 is made up of 18 amino acids. The CDR3 coding sequence is TGTGCCAGCAGCTCGCCTAGAGAGAGGTCCCGACCAAGTTACGAGCAGTACTTC. Encoded protein: CASSSPRERSRPSYEQYF.

The chain recombines TRBV29-1 with TRBJ1-2; TRBD1 might be the D (6 bases). The V end was cut by 7 bases, the J end by 7 bases, with 16 bases between. Germline-derived CDR1 and CDR2 are SQVTM and ANQGSEA. CDR3 size: 12 residues. The CDR3, as DNA: TGCAGCGGCGTGGCCAGGGGTGGTGGCTACACCTTC. This codes for CSGVARGGGYTF.

V is TRBV30 and J is TRBJ2-7, with a tentative D call TRBD1 (6 bases). The V gene lost 3 bases and the J gene lost 2 bases, with 14 bases spanning the gap. The CDR3 covers 14 residues. Germline CDR1 reads GTSNPN; CDR2 reads SVGIG (reference sequence). The CDR3 loop reads CAWRPIGGAYEQYF. The CDR3 bases are TGTGCCTGGAGACCTATAGGGGGAGCCTACGAGCAGTACTTC.

The gene calls are TRBV7-2 and TRBJ2-7; D not resolved. V lost 4 bases and J lost 0, with 7 bases in between. Germline CDR1 and CDR2: SGHTA and FQGNSA. The CDR3 is 13 residues long. DNA of the CDR3: TGTGCCAGCAGCTCTCAGTCCTCCTACGAGCAGTACTTC. It is translated as CASSSQSSYEQYF.

The chain is built from TRBV24-1 and TRBJ2-5, with 9 bases lining up with TRBD1. This CDR3 region has 15 residues. V shed 6 bases and J 2 bases; nucleotides not matched to a gene: 6. CDR1 is KGHDR and CDR2 is SFDVKD in the germline V gene. The CDR3 is CATSPGQGMQETQYF. The CDR3 nucleotides are TGTGCCACCAGTCCGGGACAGGGCATGCAAGAGACCCAGTACTTC.

The chain recombines TRBV9 with TRBJ2-1; TRBD1 agrees at 7 bases. Looked up from germline, CDR1 is SGDLS and CDR2 is YYNGEE. The CDR3 totals 15 residues. V gave up 2 bases and J gave up 5 bases; unmatched junction bases: 7. The chain's CDR3 is CASSVPGQTNNEQFF. CDR3 bases: TGTGCCAGCAGCGTGCCGGGACAGACAAACAATGAGCAGTTCTTC.

The chain couples TRBV18 to TRBJ2-7; no definite D call. Germline V gene lookup returns CDR1 KGHSH and CDR2 LQKENI. V shed 6 bases and J shed 6 bases, with 15 bases lying between them. This CDR3 comprises 13 residues. Here the CDR3 reads CASSREPGGEQYF. For the CDR3, the DNA is TGTGCCAGCTCCCGCGAGCCCGGCGGCGAGCAGTACTTC.

The chain joins TRBV6-6 to TRBJ1-5, with D tentatively TRBD1 (5 bases). Trimming cost V 4 bases and J 1 base, with 8 bases left between them. The CDR3 consists of 14 residues. The V gene's germline CDR1 is MNHNY and CDR2 SVGAGI (reference sequence). The CDR3 nucleotides are TGTGCCAGCAGTTGGACACAAAGCAATCAGCCCCAGCATTTT. Its translation: CASSWTQSNQPQHF.

This chain uses TRBV18 with TRBJ1-1; 7 bases map to TRBD1. J gave up 0 bases and V 0 bases, and 4 bases lay outside the gene matches. This CDR3 contains 16 residues. Germline V CDR1 and CDR2: KGHSH, LQKENI. The CDR3 nucleotides are TGTGCCAGCTCACCACCGGGACAGCGCATGAACACTGAAGCTTTCTTT. It is translated as CASSPPGQRMNTEAFF.

This chain uses TRBV27 with TRBJ1-1; TRBD1 is a possible D gene (6 bases). V lost 8 bases and J 3 bases, leaving 16 bases between the germline ends. CDR1 is MNHEY, CDR2 SMNVEV, per germline (reference sequence). The CDR3 spans 14 residues. CDR3 loop: CASWTVKVDTEAFF. The CDR3 DNA reads TGTGCCAGCTGGACAGTGAAGGTGGACACTGAAGCTTTCTTT.

This chain joins TRBV4-2 and TRBJ2-1; 8 bases map to TRBD2. The CDR3 contains 18 residues. The germline V gene has CDR1 LGHNA and CDR2 YNFKEQ. Losses at the gene ends were 4 bases for V and 4 bases for J; bases not matched to a gene: 15. The CDR3 sequence is CASSLASSGSYIYNEQFF. The CDR3 DNA reads as TGTGCCAGCAGCCTTGCTTCTAGCGGGTCCTACATATACAATGAGCAGTTCTTC.

This clone has just a few counts. The chain joins TRBV27 to TRBJ1-2; 12 bases agree with TRBD1. Germline loops: CDR1 MNHEY, CDR2 SMNVEV (reference sequence). The trim removed 3 bases at V and 6 bases at J, leaving 5 bases unmatched. This CDR3 has 15 amino acids. CDR3 region: CASSFLGQGADGYTF. CDR3 in DNA: TGTGCCAGCAGTTTTCTGGGACAGGGGGCTGATGGCTACACCTTC.

V usage is TRBV13 and J usage is TRBJ2-7; a possible D gene is TRBD1 (8 bases). The CDR3 runs to 13 residues. Germline V gene data show CDR1 as PRHDT and CDR2 as FYEKMQ (reference sequence). Between the trimmed V and J ends, which lost 5 bases and 4 bases, there was a span of 12 bases. CDR3 in amino acids: CASSLQGGYEQYF. The CDR3, as DNA: TGTGCCAGCAGCCTACAGGGGGGGTACGAGCAGTACTTC.

The chain combines TRBV6-5 with TRBJ1-1; D possibly corresponds to TRBD1 (6 bases). The CDR3 runs to 14 residues. Trimming took off 2 bases at V and 6 bases at J, with 13 bases between the two ends. CDR1 and CDR2 (germline): MNHEY, SVGAGI. CDR3 in DNA: TGTGCCAGCAGTTACAAGACAGGCCCCGCTGAAGCTTTCTTT. Translated: CASSYKTGPAEAFF.

V is TRBV28 and J is TRBJ1-1; D unclear. V was clipped by 5 bases and J by 1 base, with 17 bases between them. This CDR3 region has 16 residues. The germline CDR1 and CDR2 sequences are MDHEN and SYDVKM. The CDR3 nucleotides read TGTGCCAGCAGTCTTCACACTAACCGGCGGAACACTGAAGCTTTCTTT. It codes for CASSLHTNRRNTEAFF.